These 30 T cell receptor beta chains originate from one sample sequenced in a study of molecular identifiers for immune sequencing clone quantification. One entry per CDR3 protein, called by TCRdb with MiXCR from the PCR reads. Here the sample spans a few hundred thousand distinct CDR3 sequences, about 23% being singletons. Sequencing input: naive CD8+ T cells from blood, with Jurkat cell RNA spiked in. Subset of the sample: FACS-sorted CD8+CD4-CCR7+CD45RA+ naive T cells. These receptors came from a human donor in good health. Some libraries in this study had Jurkat cell RNA spiked in.

The chain recombines TRBV24-1 with TRBJ2-3; 7 bases match TRBD2. The CDR3 length is 11 residues. Trimming removed 7 bases from V and 14 bases from J; junction bases left unmatched: 8. Per the germline V gene, CDR1 is KGHDR and CDR2 is SFDVKD. CDR3: CATRERDARYF. DNA of the CDR3: TGTGCCACCAGGGAGCGGGATGCGCGGTATTTT.

Of note for this clonotype: Given a much more abundant clone one base away, this may be a read error. The chain has TRBV7-6 and TRBJ2-7, with a tentative D call TRBD2 (6 bases). Germline V gene lookup returns CDR1 SGHVS and CDR2 FNYEAQ. CDR3 size: 15 residues. V was pared by 1 base and J by 7 bases, with 17 bases between. The CDR3 region has the DNA TGTGCCAGCAGCTTAGAGCGGGTGGGCCTGGAAGAGCAGTACTTC. Its protein is CASSLERVGLEEQYF.

The chain employs TRBV19 and TRBJ1-4; D possibly corresponds to TRBD1 (5 bases). CDR1 and CDR2 from the germline V gene are LNHDA and SQIVND (reference sequence). The CDR3 consists of 14 residues. Trimming took 5 bases from V and 8 from J, leaving 15 bases between them. The CDR3 region has the DNA TGTGCCAGTAGTGTATCCGGGGGAGGCGAAAAACTGTTTTTT. Translated: CASSVSGGGEKLFF.

Ten or more counts support this clonotype. This chain connects TRBV30 to TRBJ2-5, with D unresolved. The CDR3 sequence is 11 residues long. From germline, CDR1 is GTSNPN and CDR2 SVGIG (reference sequence). Trimming removed 4 bases at V and 5 bases at J, with 8 bases between. The CDR3 loop is CAWIVAETQYF. In DNA, the CDR3 is TGTGCCTGGATTGTCGCGGAGACCCAGTACTTC. Full variable domain (missing parts from reference TRBV30 and TRBJ2-5): SQTIHQWPATLVQPVGSPLSLECTVEGTSNPNLYWYRQAAGRGLQLLFYSVGIGQISSEVPQNLSASRPQDRQFILSSKKLLLSDSGFYLCAWIVAETQYFGPGTRLLVL.

The chain uses TRBV7-9 and TRBJ2-1; 10 nucleotides line up with TRBD2. The germline CDR1 and CDR2 sequences are SEHNR and FQNEAQ (reference sequence). CDR3 length equals 16 residues. J lost 3 bases, V lost 3 bases, and 5 bases had no gene match. This CDR3 is CASSLSTSGVYNEQFF. Here the CDR3 DNA reads TGTGCCAGCAGCTTGAGCACTAGCGGGGTCTACAATGAGCAGTTCTTC. Full variable domain (rest looked up from reference TRBV7-9 and TRBJ2-1): DTGVSQNPRHKITKRGQNVTFRCDPISEHNRLYWYRQTLGQGPEFLTYFQNEAQLEKSRLLSDRFSAERPKGSFSTLEIQRTEQGDSAMYLCASSLSTSGVYNEQFFGPGTRLTVL.

The chain carries TRBV5-6 and TRBJ1-4; no firm D call. Trimming removed 4 bases from V and 5 bases from J, with 18 bases in between. The CDR3 runs 16 residues. Germline assignment: CDR1 SGHDT and CDR2 YYEEEE. CDR3 DNA sequence: TGTGCCAGCAGCCCAAAAATCCGGGTTGGAAATGAAAAACTGTTTTTT. Protein product: CASSPKIRVGNEKLFF.

This clonotype was seen only a few times. The chain's CDR3 is CASSPLSGANNEQFF. The CDR3 DNA reads as TGTGCCAGCAGCCCCCTTAGCGGGGCCAACAATGAGCAGTTCTTC. This rearrangement joins TRBV7-8 to TRBJ2-1, with 8 bases identical to TRBD2. The junction had 8 bases not matched to a gene; V was cut back by 5 bases and J by 5 bases. The CDR3 sequence is 15 residues long. Per the germline V gene, CDR1 is SGHVS and CDR2 is FQNEAQ.

Comments on this clonotype: Being one base from a much bigger clone, this may be a read error. The chain uses TRBV24-1 and TRBJ2-1; D might be TRBD2 (6 bases). This CDR3 is 14 amino acids long. CDR1 is KGHDR and CDR2 is SFDVKD in the germline V gene. CDR3 sequence (DNA): TGTGCCACCAGTGCGGGAGCGTCCTACGATGAGCAGTTCTTC. It is translated as CATSAGASYDEQFF.

As for this clonotype: A much larger clone lies a single base off, so this may be a read error. The chain couples TRBV5-4 to TRBJ1-6; D unresolved. The CDR3 is 15 residues long. Germline assignment: CDR1 SGHNT and CDR2 YYREEE (reference sequence). V was trimmed by 0 bases and J by 11 bases, leaving 15 bases between them. The CDR3 bases are TGTGCCAGCAGCTTGGATGTGGGAGCGGATCCACCCCTCCACTTT. Its protein product is CASSLDVGADPPLHF. The whole variable domain, remainder taken from reference TRBV5-4 and TRBJ1-6, is ETGVTQSPTHLIKTRGQQVTLRCSSQSGHNTVSWYQQALGQGPQFIFQYYREEENGRGNFPPRFSGLQFPNYSSELNVNALELDDSALYLCASSLDVGADPPLHFGNGTRLTVT.

The table lists this clonotype with many counts. The chain carries TRBV29-1 and TRBJ1-1, with D perhaps matching TRBD1 (5 bases). The CDR3 is 13 amino acids. V was pared by 2 bases and J by 0 bases, with 7 bases between. Germline V lookup: CDR1 SQVTM, CDR2 ANQGSEA. DNA for the CDR3: TGCAGCGTTGAATCAGGGATGAACACTGAAGCTTTCTTT. This codes for CSVESGMNTEAFF.

The gene calls are TRBV7-9 and TRBJ2-3; 7 bases map to TRBD2. The CDR3 is 15 amino acids. Germline CDR1 SEHNR, CDR2 FQNEAQ (reference sequence). Unmatched junction bases numbered 8, after V lost 5 bases and J lost 3 bases. CDR3 protein: CASSPLFGGTDTQYF. In DNA, the CDR3 is TGTGCCAGCAGCCCCCTCTTCGGGGGGACAGATACGCAGTATTTT.

This clonotype was counted between two and nine times. The CDR3 DNA is TGTGCCTGGGGACTAGCGGGCAGAAGGACCGGGGAGCTGTTTTTT. Translated: CAWGLAGRRTGELFF. The chain links TRBV30 to TRBJ2-2; 11 bases match TRBD2. CDR3 length: 15 residues. The germline gives CDR1 GTSNPN, CDR2 SVGIG (reference sequence). V dropped 5 bases and J dropped 5; count of bases not matched to a gene: 7.

To note about this clonotype: A read error may be the cause here, since a much bigger clone is one base away. The chain employs TRBV7-9 and TRBJ1-6; tentative D call: TRBD1 (5 bases). The CDR3 runs to 15 residues. The ends were cut back, 6 bases at V and 7 bases at J, with 16 bases in the middle. Germline V gene data show CDR1 as SEHNR and CDR2 as FQNEAQ (reference sequence). The CDR3 DNA sequence: TGTGCCAGCAGATCACCCGACAGCTCCAATTCACCCCTCCACTTT. The encoded protein is CASRSPDSSNSPLHF.

This clonotype was seen more than once but under ten times. V and J are TRBV4-3 and TRBJ2-1; tentatively, D is TRBD2 (5 bases). With 4 bases removed from V and 0 bases from J, the gap between germline ends came to 16 bases. The CDR3 loop spans 17 amino acids. The germline V gene has CDR1 LGHNA and CDR2 YSLEER. CDR3 DNA sequence: TGCGCCAGCAGCCCCGAGGGAGTGTCGAGCTCCTACAATGAGCAGTTCTTC. Residues: CASSPEGVSSSYNEQFF.

This clonotype appeared many times. This chain links TRBV5-1 with TRBJ2-3; 8 bases are shared with TRBD2. Per the germline V gene, CDR1 is SGHRS and CDR2 is YFSETQ. Trimming took 4 bases from V and 4 from J; bases not matched to a gene: 14. The CDR3 has 17 amino acids. The CDR3 DNA reads as TGCGCCAGCAGCGGAATTTCCGGGACTAGTTTCCCAGATACGCAGTATTTT. It specifies CASSGISGTSFPDTQYF. Using reference TRBV5-1 and TRBJ2-3 for the parts outside the CDR3, the full variable domain is KAGVTQTPRYLIKTRGQQVTLSCSPISGHRSVSWYQQTPGQGLQFLFEYFSETQRNKGNFPGRFSGRQFSNSRSEMNVSTLELGDSALYLCASSGISGTSFPDTQYFGPGTRLTVL.

This clonotype was counted ten times or more. The gene calls are TRBV7-9 and TRBJ2-7; 9 bases map to TRBD2. The CDR3 is 13 amino acids. Germline loops: CDR1 SEHNR, CDR2 FQNEAQ (reference sequence). V lost 5 bases, J lost 5 bases, and 4 bases stayed unmatched. CDR3 coding DNA: TGTGCCAGCAGCCCCGGGACTAGCAACGAGCAGTACTTC. This sequence encodes CASSPGTSNEQYF. The entire variable domain, with the rest obtained from reference TRBV7-9 and TRBJ2-7, is as follows: DTGVSQNPRHKITKRGQNVTFRCDPISEHNRLYWYRQTLGQGPEFLTYFQNEAQLEKSRLLSDRFSAERPKGSFSTLEIQRTEQGDSAMYLCASSPGTSNEQYFGPGTRLTVT.

The chain employs TRBV27 and TRBJ2-7; D gene unclear. CDR3 size: 14 residues. The V end was cut by 3 bases, the J end by 2 bases, with 11 bases between. In germline, CDR1 is MNHEY, CDR2 SMNVEV (reference sequence). CDR3 nucleotides: TGTGCCAGCAGTTTGTCCTCTATGGCCTACGAGCAGTACTTC. Translation: CASSLSSMAYEQYF.

A remark on this clonotype: A read error is possible here, since a much larger clone lies one base away. The rearrangement joins TRBV2 to TRBJ1-1; D is unresolved. Per the germline V gene, CDR1 is SNHLY and CDR2 is FYNNEI. The CDR3 is 15 amino acids. V shed 3 bases and J shed 0 bases, with 11 bases lying between them. CDR3 region: CASSDGIGMNTEAFF. The CDR3 DNA reads as TGTGCCAGCAGTGACGGGATCGGTATGAACACTGAAGCTTTCTTT.

In this sample, this clonotype turned up many times. This chain uses TRBV9 with TRBJ2-5; D tentatively reads TRBD1 or TRBD2 (5 bases each). Trimming took off 3 bases at V and 5 bases at J, with 17 bases between the two ends. The CDR3 is made up of 15 amino acids. Germline CDR1 reads SGDLS; CDR2 reads YYNGEE. The DNA of the CDR3 is TGTGCCAGCAGCGGGTCGGGACCGAAGCTGGAGACCCAGTACTTC. Amino acids: CASSGSGPKLETQYF.

This clonotype was observed a single time. The chain recombines TRBV6-2 or TRBV6-3 with TRBJ2-7; possible D gene TRBD2, 6 bases. CDR3 length: 17 amino acids. Trimming cost V 2 bases and J 3 bases, with 20 bases left between them. From germline, CDR1 is MNHEY and CDR2 SVGEGT. CDR3 DNA: TGTGCCAGCAGTTACCGGGTTCTAGCGTGGGGCTTCTACGAGCAGTACTTC. The encoded protein is CASSYRVLAWGFYEQYF.

This clonotype was seen more than once but under ten times. The rearrangement joins TRBV6-6 to TRBJ2-4; perhaps TRBD2 as D (6 bases). CDR3 length: 17 residues. Germline values: CDR1 MNHNY, CDR2 SVGAGI (reference sequence). Trimming removed 6 bases from V and 0 bases from J, with 18 bases in between. CDR3 residues: CASSPPEEGRAKNIQYF. CDR3 nucleotides: TGTGCCAGCAGCCCCCCGGAGGAGGGGCGAGCCAAAAACATTCAGTACTTC.

The chain joins TRBV19 to TRBJ1-1, with D possibly being TRBD1 (5 bases). Trimming pared 3 bases from V and 0 bases from J, leaving 11 bases between. Germline V CDR1 and CDR2: LNHDA, SQIVND (reference sequence). CDR3 length equals 15 residues. In DNA form, the CDR3 reads TGTGCCAGTAGTATTTACGGGGGTCTGAACACTGAAGCTTTCTTT. Protein sequence: CASSIYGGLNTEAFF.

On this clonotype itself: This likely comes from a read error, as the CDR3 has no conserved phenylalanine or tryptophan at its end. The chain carries TRBV27 and TRBJ2-7, with TRBD1 matching 7 bases. This CDR3 spans 15 amino acids. Germline V gives CDR1 MNHEY, CDR2 SMNVEV (reference sequence). V trimming: 7 bases; J trimming: 4 bases; junction bases outside the gene matches: 13. The DNA of the CDR3 is TGTGCCAGCACTTTTTCCGGGACAGCATTTTACGAGCAGTACATC. Protein: CASTFSGTAFYEQYI.

This rearrangement joins TRBV29-1 to TRBJ1-3, with D perhaps matching TRBD1 (6 bases). V was cut by 7 bases and J by 2 bases, with 15 bases left in between. Germline CDR1 and CDR2: SQVTM and ANQGSEA. The CDR3 has 14 amino acids. The CDR3 region has the DNA TGCAGCGGAACTGTGGGGGCCGCTGGAAACACCATATATTTT. This translates into CSGTVGAAGNTIYF.

In its sample, this clonotype was seen many times. The chain recombines TRBV27 with TRBJ2-3; D possibly corresponds to TRBD2 (5 bases). The germline gives CDR1 MNHEY, CDR2 SMNVEV (reference sequence). The length of the CDR3 is 15 residues. Trimming stripped 2 bases from V and 4 bases from J, with 13 bases between. The CDR3 DNA reads TGTGCCAGCAGTTTAGAGGGAAGAGGGCCAGATACGCAGTATTTT. This sequence encodes CASSLEGRGPDTQYF.

This chain joins TRBV27 and TRBJ2-3; TRBD1 matches 8 bases. CDR1 is MNHEY, CDR2 SMNVEV, per germline (reference sequence). The CDR3 runs to 17 residues. With 2 bases clipped from V and 3 bases from J, the junction kept 10 bases outside the gene matches. The CDR3 spells CASSLLPGQGATDTQYF. CDR3 nucleotides: TGTGCCAGCAGTTTACTCCCCGGGCAGGGGGCTACAGATACGCAGTATTTT.

This clonotype was observed a few times. This chain connects TRBV4-2 to TRBJ2-3; tentative D call: TRBD2 (6 bases). This CDR3 spans 18 amino acids. Germline V gene data show CDR1 as LGHNA and CDR2 as YNFKEQ. Trimming pared 0 bases from V and 2 bases from J, leaving 18 bases between. The CDR3 DNA reads as TGTGCCAGCAGCCAAGAAAGAGGTGGAGGGACCCACACAGATACGCAGTATTTT. As protein: CASSQERGGGTHTDTQYF.

This clonotype was seen a few times. The chain has TRBV11-2 and TRBJ2-5; D is unresolved. The CDR3 is 15 residues long. Germline CDR1 and CDR2: SGHAT and FQNNGV. The V gene lost 1 base and the J gene lost 5 bases, with 14 bases spanning the gap. The CDR3 DNA reads as TGTGCCAGCAGCTTAGGGACCTCCAACACGGAGACCCAGTACTTC. It yields the protein CASSLGTSNTETQYF.

The chain's CDR3 is CASSYAQGRPYKQYF. In nucleotides, the CDR3 is TGTGCCAGCAGTTACGCACAGGGGCGTCCTTACAAGCAGTACTTC. The rearrangement links TRBV6-5 to TRBJ2-7; 7 positions match TRBD1. CDR1 MNHEY and CDR2 SVGAGI come from the germline V gene. The CDR3 is 15 amino acids. V was pared by 2 bases and J by 8 bases, with 12 bases of the junction left unmatched.

Many counts were recorded for this clonotype. The J gene is TRBJ2-1, the V gene TRBV24-1, with 8 bases matching TRBD2. V shed 4 bases, J shed 8 bases, and the junction held 12 bases outside the gene matches. There are 16 residues in the CDR3. From germline, CDR1 is KGHDR and CDR2 SFDVKD. CDR3 DNA: TGTGCCACCAGTGACCCCCTAGCGGGCCCCGTCGATGAGCAGTTCTTC. Translating gives CATSDPLAGPVDEQFF.